Below, 21 T cell receptor beta chains from the same sample are listed, as sequenced in a study of CD8+CD57+ T cells in acquired aplastic anemia. Both TCR beta VDJ combination and CDR3 sequence profiling were carried out. Genomic DNA was the template for this profiling. TCRdb re-derived calls from the reads in MiXCR, one entry per CDR3 protein. The table has approximately 98,000 distinct CDR3 sequences, around 53% seen once. Material: sorted CD4+, CD8+, or CD8+CD57+ T cells (not recorded which) from PBMCs. These receptors originate from a human donor in good health, serving as a control.

This rearrangement joins TRBV20-1 to TRBJ2-1; D might be TRBD1 (6 bases). V lost 4 bases and J lost 1, with 14 bases in between. The germline V gene encodes CDR1 DFQATT and CDR2 SNEGSKA (reference sequence). This CDR3 has 15 residues. CDR3 protein: CSAKKDGQSYNEQFF. As DNA, the CDR3 is TGCAGTGCTAAAAAAGATGGACAGTCCTACAATGAGCAGTTCTTC.

This chain uses TRBV29-1 with TRBJ1-2, with D uncertain. Trimming removed 8 bases at V and 4 bases at J, with 8 bases between. Germline V gene sequence: CDR1 SQVTM, CDR2 ANQGSEA. The CDR3 totals 10 residues. CDR3 bases: TGCAGCACGTACTCCTATGGCTACACCTTC. Translated: CSTYSYGYTF.

Comments on this clonotype: A much larger clone differs by one base, so this may be a read error. The chain uses TRBV7-9 and TRBJ2-2; 7 bases align to TRBD1. The V gene's germline CDR1 is SEHNR and CDR2 FQNEAQ (reference sequence). The CDR3 is 15 amino acids. As DNA, the CDR3 is TGTGCCAGCAGCCCACTAGTAGGGGGCACCGGGGAGCTGCTTTTT. Translating it yields CASSPLVGGTGELLF.

J is TRBJ2-3 and V is TRBV18; D uncertain. In germline, CDR1 is KGHSH, CDR2 LQKENI. The germline V and J ends were trimmed by 5 bases and 2 bases, with 17 bases remaining between them. The CDR3 is made up of 16 amino acids. CDR3 residues: CASSLSPRRPTDTQYF. The CDR3 DNA sequence: TGTGCCAGCTCATTAAGTCCCAGAAGACCCACAGATACGCAGTATTTT. The whole variable domain, remainder taken from reference TRBV18 and TRBJ2-3, is NAGVMQNPRHLVRRRGQEARLRCSPMKGHSHVYWYRQLPEEGLKFMVYLQKENIIDESGMPKERFSAEFPKEGPSILRIQQVVRGDSAAYFCASSLSPRRPTDTQYFGPGTRLTVL.

This clonotype appeared a few times. The chain employs TRBV27 and TRBJ2-3; 10 bases align to TRBD2. Per germline, CDR1 MNHEY and CDR2 SMNVEV (reference sequence). The CDR3 contains 15 residues. Germline trimming cut 4 bases from V and 6 bases from J; bases unmatched to any gene: 7. The CDR3 DNA sequence: TGTGCCAGCAGTTCACAACTAGCGGGGTCGGATACGCAGTATTTT. Encoded protein: CASSSQLAGSDTQYF.

There are a few counts of this clonotype. The genes are TRBV27 and TRBJ2-3; 8 bases agree with TRBD2. The CDR3 runs 16 residues. Germline CDR1 reads MNHEY; CDR2 reads SMNVEV (reference sequence). V was clipped by 2 bases and J by 2 bases; unmatched bases: 6. CDR3 nucleotide sequence: TGTGCCAGCAGTTTAGTAGTAGCGGGACTCACAGATACGCAGTATTTT. Translating gives CASSLVVAGLTDTQYF.

This clonotype was recorded a few times. The gene calls are TRBV2 and TRBJ1-2; TRBD1 is a possible D gene (5 bases). Trimming stripped 6 bases from V and 0 bases from J, with 8 bases between. CDR1 is SNHLY and CDR2 is FYNNEI in the germline V gene. This CDR3 region has 13 residues. This chain's CDR3 is CASRGTANYGYTF. For the CDR3, the DNA is TGTGCCAGCAGGGGGACGGCTAACTATGGCTACACCTTC.

V usage is TRBV12-3 or TRBV12-4 and J usage is TRBJ1-1; D is perhaps TRBD1 (6 bases). V was shortened by 6 bases and J by 4 bases, with 15 bases between the two germline ends. This CDR3 has 14 amino acids. The DNA for the CDR3 is TGTGCCAGCAGCCAAGGGGGGGGGACCACTGAAGCTTTCTTT. Encoded protein: CASSQGGGTTEAFF.

This clonotype was recorded many times. CDR3 amino acids: CASGKGPNTEAFF. The CDR3 DNA is TGTGCTAGTGGAAAAGGCCCGAACACTGAAGCTTTCTTT. The chain has TRBV12-5 and TRBJ1-1; D is unclear. The CDR3 totals 13 residues. Between the trimmed V and J ends, which lost 6 bases and 1 base, there was a span of 9 bases. Germline lookup yields CDR1 LGHNT and CDR2 FRNRAP.

In this sample, this clonotype turned up many times. The chain links TRBV12-3 or TRBV12-4 to TRBJ1-1, with unresolved D. Trimming took off 3 bases at V and 2 bases at J, with 13 bases between the two ends. CDR3 length equals 15 residues. The CDR3, as DNA: TGTGCCAGCAGTTTTGTTCAGGATATTAACACTGAAGCTTTCTTT. It yields the protein CASSFVQDINTEAFF.

This chain links TRBV7-6 with TRBJ1-2; 10 positions agree with TRBD1. The CDR3 consists of 13 residues. Germline V gives CDR1 SGHVS, CDR2 FNYEAQ. V shed 3 bases and J 7 bases; nucleotides not matched to a gene: 2. In DNA form, the CDR3 reads TGTGCCAGCAGCTTGGGACAGGGGATTGGCTACACCTTC. This translates into CASSLGQGIGYTF. The complete variable domain, with remaining parts taken from reference TRBV7-6 and TRBJ1-2, reads GAGVSQSPRYKVTKRGQDVALRCDPISGHVSLYWYRQALGQGPEFLTYFNYEAQQDKSGLPNDRFSAERPEGSISTLTIQRTEQRDSAMYRCASSLGQGIGYTFGSGTRLTVV.

This clonotype was counted at least ten times. This chain connects TRBV5-8 to TRBJ1-2; maybe TRBD1 (6 bases). Germline CDR1 and CDR2: SGHTS and YDEGEE. V lost 4 bases, J lost 3 bases, and 13 bases lay in between. This CDR3 is built from 14 residues. The CDR3 DNA reads TGTGCCAGCAGCGGACGCCAGGGGTACTATGGCTACACCTTC. Protein: CASSGRQGYYGYTF.

V and J are TRBV2 and TRBJ1-5, with 7 bases matching TRBD1. The CDR3 loop spans 14 amino acids. The germline gives CDR1 SNHLY, CDR2 FYNNEI. J was trimmed by 6 bases and V by 5 bases; bases with no gene match: 7. The CDR3 sequence: CASSQRQGTQPQHF. The CDR3 bases are TGTGCCAGCAGTCAAAGACAGGGAACTCAGCCCCAGCATTTT.

The table lists this clonotype with a few counts. The chain has TRBV3-1 and TRBJ2-2, with 11 bases lining up with TRBD1. The CDR3 covers 17 residues. Germline values: CDR1 LGHDT, CDR2 YNNKEL (reference sequence). J gave up 2 bases and V 4 bases, and 6 bases lay outside the gene matches. CDR3 in amino acids: CASSRTGTGGNTGELFF. DNA for the CDR3: TGTGCCAGCAGCCGTACCGGGACAGGGGGTAACACCGGGGAGCTGTTTTTT.

This clonotype has a count of ten or more. The chain carries TRBV12-3 or TRBV12-4 and TRBJ2-5; 7 bases fit TRBD2. The CDR3 extends over 11 amino acids. Unmatched junction bases numbered 2, after V lost 8 bases and J lost 5 bases. This CDR3 reads CASGGGETQYF. DNA of the CDR3: TGTGCCAGCGGGGGGGGGGAGACCCAGTACTTC.

The gene calls are TRBV29-1 and TRBJ2-7; D not resolved. Per the germline V gene, CDR1 is SQVTM and CDR2 is ANQGSEA. The CDR3 length is 12 residues. Between the trimmed V and J ends, which lost 6 bases and 1 base, there was a span of 10 bases. CDR3 nucleotides: TGCAGCGTACCCGCGTCGTCCTACGAGCAGTACTTC. Its translation: CSVPASSYEQYF.

This clonotype has more than one count but fewer than ten. V usage is TRBV27 and J usage is TRBJ2-5; D is undetermined. V was clipped by 0 bases and J by 5 bases, with 10 bases between them. CDR1 and CDR2 from the germline V gene are MNHEY and SMNVEV (reference sequence). This CDR3 is built from 14 residues. The CDR3 DNA is TGTGCCAGCAGTTTATCTCCCCGAGTGGAGACCCAGTACTTC. It codes for CASSLSPRVETQYF.

This clonotype occurred once. The genes are TRBV29-1 and TRBJ2-7; 7 bases match TRBD1. This CDR3 spans 12 amino acids. Trimming cost V 3 bases and J 9 bases; bases outside gene matches: 8. Germline V gene data show CDR1 as SQVTM and CDR2 as ANQGSEA. This chain's CDR3 is CSVDDVGGGQYF. CDR3 coding DNA: TGCAGCGTTGACGATGTAGGGGGCGGGCAGTACTTC.

The CDR3 spells CATSARDFNYGYTF. The CDR3 DNA sequence: TGTGCCACCAGTGCTAGGGACTTTAACTATGGCTACACCTTC. V is TRBV24-1 and J is TRBJ1-2, with D perhaps TRBD1 (5 bases). The V gene lost 5 bases and the J gene lost 1 base, with 10 bases spanning the gap. The CDR3 length is 14 residues. The germline gives CDR1 KGHDR, CDR2 SFDVKD.

This chain joins TRBV7-2 and TRBJ1-5; 10 bases map to TRBD1. There are 15 residues in the CDR3. CDR1 and CDR2 from the germline V gene are SGHTA and FQGNSA. V shed 5 bases and J 6 bases; nucleotides not matched to a gene: 7. The CDR3 region is CASSPGQGVGQPQHF. As DNA, the CDR3 is TGTGCCAGCAGCCCTGGACAGGGGGTAGGTCAGCCCCAGCATTTT.

This clonotype has ten or more counts. CDR3 coding DNA: TGCGCCAGCAGCCAAGTTATCGGGTATAACGAGCAGTACTTC. Encoded protein: CASSQVIGYNEQYF. This chain joins TRBV4-3 and TRBJ2-7; no definite D call. The CDR3 length is 14 residues. V lost 1 base, J lost 5 bases, and 12 bases lay in between. The germline gives CDR1 LGHNA, CDR2 YSLEER.